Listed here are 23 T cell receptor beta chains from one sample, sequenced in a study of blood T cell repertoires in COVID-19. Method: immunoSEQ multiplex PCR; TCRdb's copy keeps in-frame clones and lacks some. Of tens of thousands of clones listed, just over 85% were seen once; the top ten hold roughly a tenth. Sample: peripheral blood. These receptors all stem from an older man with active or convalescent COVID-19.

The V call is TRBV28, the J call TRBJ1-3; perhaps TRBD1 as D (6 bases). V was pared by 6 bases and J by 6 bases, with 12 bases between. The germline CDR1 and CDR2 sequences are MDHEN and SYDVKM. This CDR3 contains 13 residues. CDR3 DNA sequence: TGTGCCAGCAGCCAGGGGAACGAAAACACCATATATTTT. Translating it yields CASSQGNENTIYF.

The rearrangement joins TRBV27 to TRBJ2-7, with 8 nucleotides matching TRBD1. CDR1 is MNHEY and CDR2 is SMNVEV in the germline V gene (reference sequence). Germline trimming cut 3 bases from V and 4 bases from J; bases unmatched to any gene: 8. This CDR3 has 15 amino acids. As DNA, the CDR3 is TGTGCCAGCAGTTTTGGGGCAGGGGGCCGATACGAGCAGTACTTC. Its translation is CASSFGAGGRYEQYF.

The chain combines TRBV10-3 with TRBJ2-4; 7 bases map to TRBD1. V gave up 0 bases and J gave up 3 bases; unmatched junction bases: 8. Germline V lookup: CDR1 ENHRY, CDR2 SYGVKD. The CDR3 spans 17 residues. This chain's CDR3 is CAISESVGAGGKNIQYF. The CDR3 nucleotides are TGTGCCATCAGTGAGTCGGTCGGTGCAGGGGGCAAAAACATTCAGTACTTC.

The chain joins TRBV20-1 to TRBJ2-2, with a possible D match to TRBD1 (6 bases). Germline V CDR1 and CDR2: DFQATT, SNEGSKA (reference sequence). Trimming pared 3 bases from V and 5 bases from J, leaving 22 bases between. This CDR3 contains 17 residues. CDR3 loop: CSASRVQGRTPTGELFF. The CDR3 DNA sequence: TGCAGTGCTAGTAGGGTGCAGGGGCGGACTCCTACCGGGGAGCTGTTTTTT.

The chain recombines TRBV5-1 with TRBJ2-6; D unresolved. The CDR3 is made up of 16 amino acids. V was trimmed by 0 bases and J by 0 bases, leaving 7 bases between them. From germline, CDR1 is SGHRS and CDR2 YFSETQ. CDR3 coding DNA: TGCGCCAGCAGCTTGGGCAGTGTCTCTGGGGCCAACGTCCTGACTTTC. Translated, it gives CASSLGSVSGANVLTF.

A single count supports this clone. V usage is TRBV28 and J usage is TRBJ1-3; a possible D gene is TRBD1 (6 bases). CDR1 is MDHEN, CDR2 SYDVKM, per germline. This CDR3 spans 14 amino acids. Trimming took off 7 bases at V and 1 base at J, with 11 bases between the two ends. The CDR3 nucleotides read TGTGCCAGCAATAAAGGGGGTTCTGGAAACACCATATATTTT. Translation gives CASNKGGSGNTIYF.

In DNA form, the CDR3 reads TGTGCCAGCTCCCGGGATTCAGGCGGTGAGCAGTTCTTC. Its translation is CASSRDSGGEQFF. The chain has TRBV7-3 and TRBJ2-1, with a possible D match to TRBD2 (5 bases). In germline, CDR1 is SGHTA, CDR2 FQGTGA. This CDR3 comprises 13 residues. Trimming left V 8 bases short and J 9 bases short, with 17 bases between. Combining the CDR3 with reference TRBV7-3 and TRBJ2-1 gives the whole variable domain GAGVSQTPSNKVTEKGKYVELRCDPISGHTALYWYRQSLGQGPEFLIYFQGTGAADDSGLPNDRFFAVRPEGSVSTLKIQRTERGDSAVYLCASSRDSGGEQFFGPGTRLTVL.

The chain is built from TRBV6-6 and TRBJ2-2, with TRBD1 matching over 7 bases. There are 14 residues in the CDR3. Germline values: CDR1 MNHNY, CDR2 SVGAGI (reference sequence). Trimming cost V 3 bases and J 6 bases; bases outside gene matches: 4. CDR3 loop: CASSYDRVSGELFF. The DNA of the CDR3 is TGTGCCAGCAGTTATGACAGGGTGTCCGGGGAGCTGTTTTTT.

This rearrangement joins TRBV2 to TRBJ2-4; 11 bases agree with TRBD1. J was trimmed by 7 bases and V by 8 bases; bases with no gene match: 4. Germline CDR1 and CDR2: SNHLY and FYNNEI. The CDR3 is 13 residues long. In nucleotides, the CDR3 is TGTGCCAGCGAGGGGGACAGGGGGAACATTCAGTACTTC. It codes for CASEGDRGNIQYF.

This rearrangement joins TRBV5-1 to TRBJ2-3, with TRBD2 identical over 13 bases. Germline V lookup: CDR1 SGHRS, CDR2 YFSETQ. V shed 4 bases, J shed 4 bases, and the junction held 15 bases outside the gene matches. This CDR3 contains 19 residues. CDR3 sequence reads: CASSPGQGAGLAGPDTQYF. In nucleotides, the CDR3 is TGCGCCAGCAGCCCTGGTCAGGGGGCGGGACTAGCGGGACCAGATACGCAGTATTTT.

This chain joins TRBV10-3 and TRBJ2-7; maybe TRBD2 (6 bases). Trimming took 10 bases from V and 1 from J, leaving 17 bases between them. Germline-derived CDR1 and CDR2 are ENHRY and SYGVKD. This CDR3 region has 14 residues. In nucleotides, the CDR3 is TGTGCCACCACCCCTGGGAGGTTTTCCTACGAGCAGTACTTC. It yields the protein CATTPGRFSYEQYF.

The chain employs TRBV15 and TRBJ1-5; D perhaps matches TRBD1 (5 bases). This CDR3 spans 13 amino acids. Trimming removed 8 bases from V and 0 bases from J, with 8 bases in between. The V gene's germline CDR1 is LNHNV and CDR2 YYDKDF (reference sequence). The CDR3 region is CATGQYSNQPQHF. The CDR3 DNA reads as TGTGCCACCGGACAATATAGCAATCAGCCCCAGCATTTT.

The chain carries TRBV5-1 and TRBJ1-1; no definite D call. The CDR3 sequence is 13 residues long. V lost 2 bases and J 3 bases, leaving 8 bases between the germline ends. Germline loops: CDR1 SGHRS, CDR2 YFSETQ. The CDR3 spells CASSFNQDTEAFF. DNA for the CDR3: TGCGCCAGCAGCTTTAATCAGGACACTGAAGCTTTCTTT.

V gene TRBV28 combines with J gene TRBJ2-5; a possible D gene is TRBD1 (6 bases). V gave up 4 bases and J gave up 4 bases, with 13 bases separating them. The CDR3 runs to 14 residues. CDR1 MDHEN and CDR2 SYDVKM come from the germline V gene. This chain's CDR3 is CASSSPQGGETQYF. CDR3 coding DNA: TGTGCCAGCAGTTCCCCACAGGGTGGAGAGACCCAGTACTTC.

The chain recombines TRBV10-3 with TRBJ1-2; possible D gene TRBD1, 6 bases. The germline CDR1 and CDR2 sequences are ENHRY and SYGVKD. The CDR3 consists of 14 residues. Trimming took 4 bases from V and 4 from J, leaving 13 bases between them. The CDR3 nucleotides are TGTGCCATCAGTGTGGGGGGGCGAGGCTATGGCTACACCTTC. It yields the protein CAISVGGRGYGYTF.

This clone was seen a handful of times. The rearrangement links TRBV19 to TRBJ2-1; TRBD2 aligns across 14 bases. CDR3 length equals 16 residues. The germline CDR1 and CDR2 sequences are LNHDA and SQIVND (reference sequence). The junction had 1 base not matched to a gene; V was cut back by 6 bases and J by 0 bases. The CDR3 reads CASRGTSGSSYNEQFF. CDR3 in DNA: TGTGCCAGTAGGGGGACTAGCGGGAGCTCCTACAATGAGCAGTTCTTC.

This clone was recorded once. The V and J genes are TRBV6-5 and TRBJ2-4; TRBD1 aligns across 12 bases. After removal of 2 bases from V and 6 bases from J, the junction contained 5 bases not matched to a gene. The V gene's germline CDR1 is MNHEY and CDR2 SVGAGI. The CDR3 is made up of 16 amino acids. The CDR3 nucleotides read TGTGCCAGCAGTTACCTGGGACAGGGGGCCCGAAACATTCAGTACTTC. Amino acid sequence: CASSYLGQGARNIQYF.

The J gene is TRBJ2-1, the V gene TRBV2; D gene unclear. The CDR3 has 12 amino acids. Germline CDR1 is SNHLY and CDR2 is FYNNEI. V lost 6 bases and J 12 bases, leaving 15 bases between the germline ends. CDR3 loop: CASRETQALQFF. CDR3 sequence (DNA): TGTGCCAGCAGAGAAACCCAAGCTCTGCAGTTCTTC. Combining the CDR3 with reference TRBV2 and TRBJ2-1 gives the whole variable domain EPEVTQTPSHQVTQMGQEVILRCVPISNHLYFYWYRQILGQKVEFLVSFYNNEISEKSEIFDDQFSVERPDGSNFTLKIRSTKLEDSAMYFCASRETQALQFFGPGTRLTVL.

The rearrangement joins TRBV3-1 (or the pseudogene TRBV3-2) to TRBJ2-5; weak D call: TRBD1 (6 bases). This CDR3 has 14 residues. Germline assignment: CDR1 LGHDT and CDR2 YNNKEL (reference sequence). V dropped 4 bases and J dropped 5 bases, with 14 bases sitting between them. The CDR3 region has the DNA TGTGCCAGCAGCCCGTACAGGGCCGGGGAGACCCAGTACTTC. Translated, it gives CASSPYRAGETQYF.

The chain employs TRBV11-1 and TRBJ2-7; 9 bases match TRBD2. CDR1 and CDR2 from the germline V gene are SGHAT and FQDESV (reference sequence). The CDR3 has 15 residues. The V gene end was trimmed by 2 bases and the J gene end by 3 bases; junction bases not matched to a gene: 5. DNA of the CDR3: TGTGCCAGCAGCTTAATGGCGGGAGGGCACTACGAGCAGTACTTC. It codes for CASSLMAGGHYEQYF.

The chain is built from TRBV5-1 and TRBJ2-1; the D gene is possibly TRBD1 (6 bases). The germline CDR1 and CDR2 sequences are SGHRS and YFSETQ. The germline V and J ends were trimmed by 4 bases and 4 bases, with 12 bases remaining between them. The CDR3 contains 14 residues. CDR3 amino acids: CASSPGDRYNEQFF. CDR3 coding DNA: TGCGCCAGCAGCCCAGGGGACCGATACAATGAGCAGTTCTTC.

The CDR3 loop reads CASSRVQGADYGYTF. CDR3 bases: TGTGCCAGCAGCCGCGTACAGGGGGCAGATTATGGCTACACCTTC. The V and J genes are TRBV11-2 and TRBJ1-2; 9 bases match TRBD1. The CDR3 sequence is 15 residues long. CDR1 is SGHAT, CDR2 FQNNGV, per germline. Germline trimming cut 5 bases from V and 5 bases from J; bases unmatched to any gene: 9.

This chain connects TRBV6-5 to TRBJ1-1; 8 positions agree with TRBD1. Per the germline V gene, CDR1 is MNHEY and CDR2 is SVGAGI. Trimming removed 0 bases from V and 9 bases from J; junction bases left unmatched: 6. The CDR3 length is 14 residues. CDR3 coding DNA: TGTGCCAGCAGTTACTCCGCCGGGACAGGACAAGCTTTCTTT. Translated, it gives CASSYSAGTGQAFF.